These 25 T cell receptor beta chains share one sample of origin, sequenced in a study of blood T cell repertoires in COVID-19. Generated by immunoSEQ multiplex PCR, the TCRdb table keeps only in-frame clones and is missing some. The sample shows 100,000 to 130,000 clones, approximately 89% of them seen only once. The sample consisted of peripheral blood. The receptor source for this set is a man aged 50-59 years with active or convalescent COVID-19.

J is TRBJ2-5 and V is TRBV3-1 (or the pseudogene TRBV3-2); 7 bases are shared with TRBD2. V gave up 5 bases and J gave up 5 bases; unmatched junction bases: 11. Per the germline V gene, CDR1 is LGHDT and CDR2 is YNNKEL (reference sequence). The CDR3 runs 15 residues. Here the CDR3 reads CASSSLQGTMETQYF. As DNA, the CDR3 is TGTGCCAGCAGCTCCCTCCAAGGGACTATGGAGACCCAGTACTTC.

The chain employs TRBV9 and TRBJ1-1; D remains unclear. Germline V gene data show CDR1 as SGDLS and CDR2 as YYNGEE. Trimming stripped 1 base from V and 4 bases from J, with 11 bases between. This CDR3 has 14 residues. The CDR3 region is CASSVYSQSTEAFF. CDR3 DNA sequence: TGTGCCAGCAGCGTATATAGCCAATCCACTGAAGCTTTCTTT.

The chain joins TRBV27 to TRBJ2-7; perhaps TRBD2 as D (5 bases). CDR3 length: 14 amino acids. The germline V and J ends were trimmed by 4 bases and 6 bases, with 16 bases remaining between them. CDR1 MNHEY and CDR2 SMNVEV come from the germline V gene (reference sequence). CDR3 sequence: CASSSGRSPIEQYF. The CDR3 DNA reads TGTGCCAGCAGTTCGGGAAGGTCCCCCATCGAGCAGTACTTC.

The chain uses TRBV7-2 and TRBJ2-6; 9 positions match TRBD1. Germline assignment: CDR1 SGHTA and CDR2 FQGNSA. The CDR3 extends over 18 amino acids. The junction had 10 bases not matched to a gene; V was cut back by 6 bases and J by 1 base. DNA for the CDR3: TGTGCCAGCAGTCCAACAGGGGGCCGCGTATCTGGGGCCAACGTCCTGACTTTC. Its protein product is CASSPTGGRVSGANVLTF.

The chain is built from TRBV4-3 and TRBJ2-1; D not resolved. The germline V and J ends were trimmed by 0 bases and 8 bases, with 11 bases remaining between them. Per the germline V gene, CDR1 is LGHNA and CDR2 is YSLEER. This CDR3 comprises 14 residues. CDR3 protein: CASSQELGNHEQFF. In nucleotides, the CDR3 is TGCGCCAGCAGCCAAGAGTTGGGCAACCATGAGCAGTTCTTC.

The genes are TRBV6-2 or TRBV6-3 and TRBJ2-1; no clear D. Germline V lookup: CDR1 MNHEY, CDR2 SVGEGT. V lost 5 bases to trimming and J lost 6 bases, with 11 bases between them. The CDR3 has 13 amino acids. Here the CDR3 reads CASSPGFGNEQFF. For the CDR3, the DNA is TGTGCCAGCAGTCCCGGGTTTGGCAATGAGCAGTTCTTC.

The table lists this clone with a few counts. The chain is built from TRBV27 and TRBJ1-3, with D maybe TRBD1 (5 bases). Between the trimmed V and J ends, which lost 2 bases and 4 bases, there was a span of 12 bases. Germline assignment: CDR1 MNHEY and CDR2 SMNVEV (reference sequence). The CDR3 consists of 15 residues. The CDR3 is CASSLEGTTGNTIYF. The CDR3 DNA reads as TGTGCCAGCAGTTTAGAGGGGACTACCGGAAACACCATATATTTT.

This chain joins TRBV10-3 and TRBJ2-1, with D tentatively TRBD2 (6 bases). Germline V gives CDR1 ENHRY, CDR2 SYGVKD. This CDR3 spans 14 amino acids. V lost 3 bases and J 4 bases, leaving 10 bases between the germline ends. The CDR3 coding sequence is TGTGCCATCAGTGATTTGCGGGATTACAATGAGCAGTTCTTC. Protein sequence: CAISDLRDYNEQFF.

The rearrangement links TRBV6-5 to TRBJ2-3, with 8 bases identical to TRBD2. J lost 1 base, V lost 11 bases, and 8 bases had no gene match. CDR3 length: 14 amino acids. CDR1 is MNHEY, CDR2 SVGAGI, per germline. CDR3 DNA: TGTGCCTCGGCCAGCGGGAGTGGCACAGATACGCAGTATTTT. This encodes CASASGSGTDTQYF.

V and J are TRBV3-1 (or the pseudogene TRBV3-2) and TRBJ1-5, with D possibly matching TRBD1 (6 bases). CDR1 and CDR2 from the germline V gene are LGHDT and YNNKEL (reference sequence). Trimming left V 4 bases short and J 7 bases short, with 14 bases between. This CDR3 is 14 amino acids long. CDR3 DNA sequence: TGTGCCAGCAGCCCTCGGGAGGGGGAACAGCCCCAGCATTTT. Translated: CASSPREGEQPQHF.

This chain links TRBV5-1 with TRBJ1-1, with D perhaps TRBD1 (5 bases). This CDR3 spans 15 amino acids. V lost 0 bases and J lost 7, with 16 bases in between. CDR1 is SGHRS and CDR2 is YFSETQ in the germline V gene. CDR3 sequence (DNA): TGCGCCAGCAGCTTGGGTGCAGGGATCGGTGATGAAGCTTTCTTT. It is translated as CASSLGAGIGDEAFF.

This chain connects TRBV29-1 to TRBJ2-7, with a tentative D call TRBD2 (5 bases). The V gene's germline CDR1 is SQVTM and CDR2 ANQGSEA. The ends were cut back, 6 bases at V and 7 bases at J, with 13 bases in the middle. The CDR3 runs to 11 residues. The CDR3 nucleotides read TGCAGCGTCCAAGGACCGGGGGAGCAGTACTTC. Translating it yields CSVQGPGEQYF.

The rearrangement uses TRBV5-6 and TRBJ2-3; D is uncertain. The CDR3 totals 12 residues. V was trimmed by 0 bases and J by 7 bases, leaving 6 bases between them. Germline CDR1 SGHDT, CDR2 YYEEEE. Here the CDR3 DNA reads TGTGCCAGCAGCTTGGGTATAAATACGCAGTATTTT. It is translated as CASSLGINTQYF.

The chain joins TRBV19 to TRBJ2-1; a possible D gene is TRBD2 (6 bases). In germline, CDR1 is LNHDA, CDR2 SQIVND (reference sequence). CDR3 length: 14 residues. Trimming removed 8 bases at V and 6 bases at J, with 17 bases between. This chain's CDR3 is CASHQGREVNEQFF. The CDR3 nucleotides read TGTGCCAGTCACCAGGGCAGGGAGGTCAATGAGCAGTTCTTC.

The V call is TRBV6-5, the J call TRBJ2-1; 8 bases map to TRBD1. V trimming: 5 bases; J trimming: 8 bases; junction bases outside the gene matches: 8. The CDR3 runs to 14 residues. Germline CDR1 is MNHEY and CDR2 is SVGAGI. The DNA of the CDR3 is TGTGCCAGCAGTCCGAGGACAGGGCTAGATGAGCAGTTCTTC. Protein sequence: CASSPRTGLDEQFF.

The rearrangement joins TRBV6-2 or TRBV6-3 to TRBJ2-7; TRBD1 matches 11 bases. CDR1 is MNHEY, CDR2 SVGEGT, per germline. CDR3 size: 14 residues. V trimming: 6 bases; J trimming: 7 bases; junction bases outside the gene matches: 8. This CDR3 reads CASSRTGGRREQYF. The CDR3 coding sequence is TGTGCCAGCAGCAGGACAGGGGGCAGGAGGGAGCAGTACTTC.

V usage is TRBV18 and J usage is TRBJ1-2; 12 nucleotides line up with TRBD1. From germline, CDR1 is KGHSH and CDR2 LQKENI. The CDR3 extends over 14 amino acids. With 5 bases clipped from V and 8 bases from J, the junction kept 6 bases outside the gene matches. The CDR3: CASSAGTGGEGYTF. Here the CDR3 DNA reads TGTGCCAGCTCAGCCGGGACAGGGGGCGAAGGCTACACCTTC. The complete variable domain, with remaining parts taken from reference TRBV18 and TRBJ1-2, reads NAGVMQNPRHLVRRRGQEARLRCSPMKGHSHVYWYRQLPEEGLKFMVYLQKENIIDESGMPKERFSAEFPKEGPSILRIQQVVRGDSAAYFCASSAGTGGEGYTFGSGTRLTVV.

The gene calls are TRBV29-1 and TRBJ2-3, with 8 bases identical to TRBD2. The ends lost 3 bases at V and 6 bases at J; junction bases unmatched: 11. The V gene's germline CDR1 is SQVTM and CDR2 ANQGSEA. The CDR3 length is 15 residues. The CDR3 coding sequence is TGCAGCGTTGATGCGGCAGCGGGAGTATCCGATACGCAGTATTTT. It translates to CSVDAAAGVSDTQYF.

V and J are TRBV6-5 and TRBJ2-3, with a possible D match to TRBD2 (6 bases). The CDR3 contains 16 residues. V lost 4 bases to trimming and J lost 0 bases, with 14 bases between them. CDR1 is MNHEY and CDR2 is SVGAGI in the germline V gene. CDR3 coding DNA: TGTGCCAGCAGTTTGTGGAGGGGTCATAGCACAGATACGCAGTATTTT. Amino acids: CASSLWRGHSTDTQYF.

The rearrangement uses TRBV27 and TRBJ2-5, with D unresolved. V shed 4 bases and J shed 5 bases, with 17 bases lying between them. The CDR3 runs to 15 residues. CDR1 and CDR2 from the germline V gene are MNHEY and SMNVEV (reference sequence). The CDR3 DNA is TGTGCCAGCAGTTCAACGCTCCGGAGTTGGGAGACCCAGTACTTC. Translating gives CASSSTLRSWETQYF.

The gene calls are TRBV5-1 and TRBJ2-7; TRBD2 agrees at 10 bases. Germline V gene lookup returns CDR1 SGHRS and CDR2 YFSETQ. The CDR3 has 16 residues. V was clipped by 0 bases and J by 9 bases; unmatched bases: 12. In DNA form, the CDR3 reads TGCGCCAGCAGCTTGGCGTCGACTAGCGGGCAAGAAGTGCAGTACTTC. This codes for CASSLASTSGQEVQYF.

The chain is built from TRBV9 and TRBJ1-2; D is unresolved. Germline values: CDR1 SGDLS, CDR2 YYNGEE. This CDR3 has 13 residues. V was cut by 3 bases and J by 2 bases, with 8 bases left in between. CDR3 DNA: TGTGCCAGCAGCGACCTACGAAACTATGGCTACACCTTC. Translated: CASSDLRNYGYTF.

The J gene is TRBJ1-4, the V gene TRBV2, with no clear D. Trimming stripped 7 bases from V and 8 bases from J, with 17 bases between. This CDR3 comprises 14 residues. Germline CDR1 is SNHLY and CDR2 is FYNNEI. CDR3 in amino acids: CASNFGVSGEKLFF. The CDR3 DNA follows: TGTGCCAGCAATTTCGGGGTATCTGGGGAAAAACTGTTTTTT.

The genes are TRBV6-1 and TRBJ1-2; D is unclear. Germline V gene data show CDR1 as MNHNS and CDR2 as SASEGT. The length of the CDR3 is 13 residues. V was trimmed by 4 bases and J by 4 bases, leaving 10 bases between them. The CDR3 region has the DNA TGTGCCAGCAGTGTTTCCGGTGGCTATGGCTACACCTTC. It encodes CASSVSGGYGYTF.

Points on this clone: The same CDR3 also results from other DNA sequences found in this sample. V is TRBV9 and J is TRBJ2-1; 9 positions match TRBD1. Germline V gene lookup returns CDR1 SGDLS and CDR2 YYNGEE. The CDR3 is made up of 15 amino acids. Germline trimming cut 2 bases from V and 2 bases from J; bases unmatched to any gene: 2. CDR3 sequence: CASSVRDRAYNEQFF. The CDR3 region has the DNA TGTGCCAGCAGCGTCCGGGACAGGGCCTACAATGAGCAGTTCTTC.